The rows below give T cell receptor beta chains drawn from one sample of a study of T cell responses to AZD1222 COVID-19 vaccine. Sequenced by immunoSEQ multiplex PCR; TCRdb stores in-frame clones only, minus some. The table lists about 120,000 clones, roughly 89% of them singletons. Sequencing used peripheral blood, obtained on day 0 of AZD1222 vaccination. The receptors derive from an adult in good health. CDR3s include the opening cysteine and the closing phenylalanine or tryptophan. Each record gives: clone size, V gene, D gene, CDR3 length, J gene, CDR3 protein, CDR3 DNA. A D gene is named only where the DNA matches it firmly. Some rows have no size entry. The others give once, few or many, or a class for an expanded clone.

NA	TRBV27	NA	16	TRBJ2-7	CASRSISRGEAYEQYF	TGTGCCAGCAGATCGATATCGCGAGGGGAAGCTTACGAGCAGTACTTC
NA	TRBV5-1	NA	18	TRBJ2-7	CASSTRQVAGTEPYEQYF	TGCGCCAGCAGCACAAGACAGGTTGCCGGGACTGAACCCTACGAGCAGTACTTC
NA	TRBV7-2	NA	14	TRBJ1-1	CASSLARQRFEAFF	TGTGCCAGCAGCTTAGCGCGGCAGCGTTTCGAAGCTTTCTTT
NA	TRBV5-1	NA	15	TRBJ1-1	CASSPLTLLNTEAFF	TGCGCCAGCAGCCCTCTGACTCTCTTGAACACTGAAGCTTTCTTT
NA	TRBV24-1	NA	14	TRBJ1-3	CATSLSDSGNTIYF	TGTGCCACCAGTCTCAGCGACTCTGGAAACACCATATATTTT
once	TRBV14	TRBD2	17	TRBJ2-1	CASSLRRTSGMYNEQFF	TGTGCCAGCAGCCTCCGGAGGACTAGCGGGATGTACAATGAGCAGTTCTTC
NA	TRBV6-2/TRBV6-3	NA	17	TRBJ2-3	CASSDSWGASSTDTQYF	TGTGCCAGCAGTGATTCATGGGGGGCCTCTAGCACAGATACGCAGTATTTT
NA	TRBV29-1	TRBD2	14	TRBJ2-1	CSGGLAGSYNEQFF	TGCAGCGGGGGACTAGCGGGGTCCTACAATGAGCAGTTCTTC
NA	TRBV10-3	NA	13	TRBJ2-2	CAISDTVSGELFF	TGTGCCATCAGTGATACTGTCTCCGGGGAGCTGTTTTTT
NA	TRBV9	NA	16	TRBJ2-1	CASSVVPRTSPNEQFF	TGTGCCAGCAGCGTAGTCCCCCGGACTTCTCCCAATGAGCAGTTCTTC
once	TRBV5-8	NA	13	TRBJ2-7	CASSYNPPYEQYF	TGTGCCAGCAGCTACAACCCTCCCTACGAGCAGTACTTC
NA	TRBV6-1	NA	15	TRBJ1-5	CASSLLGQSNQPQHF	TGTGCCAGCAGCCTACTCGGACAGTCGAATCAGCCCCAGCATTTT
NA	TRBV9	NA	15	TRBJ1-3	CASSVDPFSGNTIYF	TGTGCCAGCAGCGTAGATCCTTTCTCTGGAAACACCATATATTTT
NA	TRBV29-1	NA	12	TRBJ2-7	CSVEVGPYEQYF	TGCAGCGTTGAGGTAGGACCCTACGAGCAGTACTTC
NA	TRBV13	NA	14	TRBJ1-4	CASSMGATNEKLFF	TGTGCCAGCAGCATGGGGGCAACTAATGAAAAACTGTTTTTT
NA	TRBV6-5	TRBD2	15	TRBJ2-3	CASRTSGKSTDTQYF	TGTGCCAGCAGAACTAGCGGGAAGAGCACAGATACGCAGTATTTT
NA	TRBV9	TRBD2	19	TRBJ2-1	CASSAGWGRTSGRGYEQFF	TGTGCCAGCAGCGCCGGGTGGGGCCGAACTAGCGGGAGGGGATATGAGCAGTTCTTC
NA	TRBV7-2	NA	14	TRBJ1-2	CASNLNRETGGYTF	TGTGCCAGCAACCTAAACAGGGAAACGGGTGGCTACACCTTC
NA	TRBV28	NA	16	TRBJ1-5	CASSQTGRGPNQPQHF	TGTGCCAGCAGTCAAACGGGTAGGGGCCCTAATCAGCCCCAGCATTTT
NA	TRBV30	NA	13	TRBJ1-5	CAWSTGSNQPQHF	TGTGCCTGGAGTACAGGTAGCAATCAGCCCCAGCATTTT
few	TRBV5-4	NA	15	TRBJ2-2	CASSLAGSRTGELFF	TGTGCCAGCAGCTTGGCCGGGAGTCGTACCGGGGAGCTGTTTTTT
NA	TRBV28	NA	13	TRBJ2-3	CASSLVGTDTQYF	TGTGCCAGCAGTTTGGTGGGAACAGATACGCAGTATTTT
NA	TRBV12-5	NA	14	TRBJ1-1	CASGLGGLNTEAFF	TGTGCTAGTGGTTTGGGGGGGTTGAACACTGAAGCTTTCTTT
NA	TRBV6-5	TRBD2	15	TRBJ2-7	CASSYPGLAGYEQYF	TGTGCCAGCAGTTACCCGGGACTAGCGGGTTACGAGCAGTACTTC
NA	TRBV19	NA	9	TRBJ1-4	CAYGQFFVF	TGTGCCTATGGGCAATTTTTCGTTTTT
NA	TRBV20-1	NA	11	TRBJ2-7	CSAGDNYEQYF	TGCAGTGCAGGGGACAACTACGAGCAGTACTTC